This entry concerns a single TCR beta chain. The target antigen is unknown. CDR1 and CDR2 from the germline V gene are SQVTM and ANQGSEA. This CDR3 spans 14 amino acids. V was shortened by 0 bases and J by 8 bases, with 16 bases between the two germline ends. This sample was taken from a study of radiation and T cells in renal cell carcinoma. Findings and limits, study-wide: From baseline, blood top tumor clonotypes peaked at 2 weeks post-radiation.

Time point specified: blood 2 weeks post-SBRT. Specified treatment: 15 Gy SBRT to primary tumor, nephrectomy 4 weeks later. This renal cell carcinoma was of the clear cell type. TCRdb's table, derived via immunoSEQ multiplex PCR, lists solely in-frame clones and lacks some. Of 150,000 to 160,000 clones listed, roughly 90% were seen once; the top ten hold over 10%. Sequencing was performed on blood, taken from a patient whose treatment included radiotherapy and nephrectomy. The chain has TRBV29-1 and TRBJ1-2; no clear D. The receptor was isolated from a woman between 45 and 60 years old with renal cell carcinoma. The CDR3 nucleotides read TGCAGCGTTGAAGACAGCCGCGGCCTAGAGGGCTACACCTTC. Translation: CSVEDSRGLEGYTF. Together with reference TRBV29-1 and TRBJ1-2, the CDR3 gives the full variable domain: SAVISQKPSRDICQRGTSLTIQCQVDSQVTMMFWYRQQPGQSLTLIATANQGSEATYESGFVIDKFPISRPNLTFSTLTVSNMSPEDSSIYLCSVEDSRGLEGYTFGSGTRLTVV.